These 17 T cell receptor beta chains were sequenced from one sample in a study of control samples from healthy donors and cancer patients. TCRdb's table, derived via immunoSEQ multiplex PCR, lists solely in-frame clones and lacks some. This repertoire shows roughly 130,000 clones, roughly 91% found once; its top ten account for under 2%. Source material: PBMCs. Receptor source: a man over 45 with head and neck cancer.

V is TRBV7-2 and J is TRBJ2-7, with TRBD1 identical over 9 bases. The CDR3 loop spans 14 amino acids. The germline V gene encodes CDR1 SGHTA and CDR2 FQGNSA. V was clipped by 5 bases and J by 8 bases; unmatched bases: 10. The CDR3 is CASSASGQGEKQYF. The CDR3, as DNA: TGTGCCAGCAGCGCGTCGGGACAGGGAGAGAAGCAGTACTTC.

This rearrangement joins TRBV27 to TRBJ1-5; TRBD1 aligns across 7 bases. CDR1 is MNHEY, CDR2 SMNVEV, per germline (reference sequence). This CDR3 has 17 amino acids. The junction had 16 bases not matched to a gene; V was cut back by 10 bases and J by 1 base. CDR3 nucleotide sequence: TGTGCCAACGAGTGGCCCGGGGACAGAAGGAGCAATCAGCCCCAGCATTTT. Translation: CANEWPGDRRSNQPQHF.

This chain joins TRBV12-3 or TRBV12-4 and TRBJ1-2; no clear D gene. V was trimmed by 8 bases and J by 8 bases, leaving 6 bases between them. The CDR3 totals 9 residues. The CDR3 is CASAKGYTF. DNA for the CDR3: TGTGCCAGCGCAAAGGGCTACACCTTC.

CDR3 residues: CASSPQGQLSGNTIYF. As DNA, the CDR3 is TGTGCCAGCAGCCCGCAGGGACAGCTCTCTGGAAACACCATATATTTT. The chain combines TRBV7-9 with TRBJ1-3; 7 bases match TRBD1. V shed 5 bases, J shed 0 bases, and the junction held 7 bases outside the gene matches. Germline values: CDR1 SEHNR, CDR2 FQNEAQ (reference sequence). The CDR3 length is 16 residues.

At least ten counts were recorded for this clone. V gene TRBV6-6 combines with J gene TRBJ2-7; TRBD1 agrees at 9 bases. This CDR3 spans 16 amino acids. Germline assignment: CDR1 MNHNY and CDR2 SVGAGI (reference sequence). V shed 2 bases and J 0 bases; nucleotides not matched to a gene: 5. The CDR3 here is CASSYTPGQGSYEQYF. DNA for the CDR3: TGTGCCAGCAGTTACACCCCGGGACAGGGCTCCTACGAGCAGTACTTC.

With regard to this clone: One end of the junction does not line up with germline, which may come from a read error. The chain joins TRBV28 to TRBJ1-1; TRBD1 agrees at 7 bases. Germline CDR1 MDHEN, CDR2 SYDVKM. This CDR3 comprises 11 residues. The DNA for the CDR3 is TGTGCCAGCAGACAGGGGCAGGTACCACTCTTT. It specifies CASRQGQVPLF.

V is TRBV2 and J is TRBJ2-5; 10 bases line up with TRBD2. After removal of 2 bases from V and 4 bases from J, the junction contained 1 base not matched to a gene. There are 14 residues in the CDR3. Germline V gives CDR1 SNHLY, CDR2 FYNNEI. The DNA of the CDR3 is TGTGCCAGCAGTGAAACTAGCGGGGTAGAGACCCAGTACTTC. Translating it yields CASSETSGVETQYF.

This chain uses TRBV5-5 with TRBJ2-2, with D possibly being TRBD2 (7 bases). CDR1 and CDR2 from the germline V gene are SGHKS and YYEKEE (reference sequence). The CDR3 is 17 amino acids. Trimming pared 0 bases from V and 0 bases from J, leaving 12 bases between. CDR3 DNA: TGTGCCAGCAGCTTGGTTGGGGGGGCCTCGAACACCGGGGAGCTGTTTTTT. This encodes CASSLVGGASNTGELFF.

V is TRBV15 and J is TRBJ2-6, with D possibly matching TRBD2 (5 bases). Trimming took 4 bases from V and 0 from J, leaving 19 bases between them. Germline-derived CDR1 and CDR2 are LNHNV and YYDKDF (reference sequence). The CDR3 covers 19 residues. The CDR3 nucleotides are TGTGCCACCAGCACCCAGTTCGGGAACAGCTTCTCTGGGGCCAACGTCCTGACTTTC. Its translation is CATSTQFGNSFSGANVLTF.

The V gene is TRBV19, the J gene TRBJ1-1, with a tentative D call TRBD1 (5 bases). The CDR3 runs to 19 residues. Germline V CDR1 and CDR2: LNHDA, SQIVND (reference sequence). Trimming stripped 8 bases from V and 3 bases from J, with 31 bases between. CDR3 nucleotide sequence: TGTGCCAGTGGCCCTTTGGTTCGGGGGAGAAGAGGTAGAGACACTGAAGCTTTCTTT. This codes for CASGPLVRGRRGRDTEAFF.

The V call is TRBV7-6, the J call TRBJ1-1; a possible D gene is TRBD1 (6 bases). The germline gives CDR1 SGHVS, CDR2 FNYEAQ. V lost 4 bases and J 5 bases, leaving 11 bases between the germline ends. The CDR3 has 13 residues. CDR3 nucleotides: TGTGCCAGCAGCTCCCCAGGGGAGACTGAAGCTTTCTTT. It translates to CASSSPGETEAFF.

This chain links TRBV28 with TRBJ1-5; TRBD1 matches 7 bases. Per the germline V gene, CDR1 is MDHEN and CDR2 is SYDVKM. Unmatched junction bases numbered 3, after V lost 6 bases and J lost 7 bases. This CDR3 region has 12 residues. CDR3 sequence (DNA): TGTGCCAGCAGAGCAGGGGGACAGCCCCAGCATTTT. It is translated as CASRAGGQPQHF.

This clone was observed once. The rearrangement links TRBV12-5 to TRBJ2-3, with 10 bases aligning to TRBD1. Germline assignment: CDR1 LGHNT and CDR2 FRNRAP. After removal of 5 bases from V and 2 bases from J, the junction contained 10 bases not matched to a gene. The CDR3 runs 17 residues. CDR3 sequence (DNA): TGTGCTAGTGGTGCGGACAGGGGGGTTCTTATCACAGATACGCAGTATTTT. This encodes CASGADRGVLITDTQYF. Variable domain in full (rest from reference TRBV12-5 and TRBJ2-3): DARVTQTPRHKVTEMGQEVTMRCQPILGHNTVFWYRQTMMQGLELLAYFRNRAPLDDSGMPKDRFSAEMPDATLATLKIQPSEPRDSAVYFCASGADRGVLITDTQYFGPGTRLTVL.

The chain employs TRBV19 and TRBJ1-3; D is unclear. V dropped 6 bases and J dropped 4 bases, with 10 bases sitting between them. Germline CDR1 is LNHDA and CDR2 is SQIVND (reference sequence). The CDR3 is 13 residues long. The CDR3 nucleotides read TGTGCCAGTAGCGAGGGTTCGGGAAACACCATATATTTT. Protein product: CASSEGSGNTIYF.

This rearrangement joins TRBV12-5 to TRBJ1-3; D is undetermined. Germline lookup yields CDR1 LGHNT and CDR2 FRNRAP. The CDR3 extends over 12 amino acids. With 2 bases removed from V and 4 bases from J, the gap between germline ends came to 3 bases. CDR3 in DNA: TGTGCTAGTGGTTTGAGCGGAAACACCATATATTTT. Amino acid sequence: CASGLSGNTIYF.

The genes are TRBV7-9 and TRBJ2-5; D not certain. CDR1 and CDR2 from the germline V gene are SEHNR and FQNEAQ (reference sequence). This CDR3 has 14 amino acids. V shed 5 bases and J shed 3 bases, with 13 bases lying between them. CDR3 sequence: CASSTTRQKETQYF. In DNA form, the CDR3 reads TGTGCCAGCAGCACAACCCGGCAGAAAGAGACCCAGTACTTC. The variable domain in full, with the rest retrieved from reference TRBV7-9 and TRBJ2-5, is DTGVSQNPRHKITKRGQNVTFRCDPISEHNRLYWYRQTLGQGPEFLTYFQNEAQLEKSRLLSDRFSAERPKGSFSTLEIQRTEQGDSAMYLCASSTTRQKETQYFGPGTRLLVL.

The rearrangement joins TRBV18 to TRBJ1-1; no definite D call. CDR3 length: 13 amino acids. The V end was cut by 3 bases, the J end by 1 base, with 6 bases between. Germline V CDR1 and CDR2: KGHSH, LQKENI. The CDR3 nucleotides read TGTGCCAGCTCACCCGGGAAGAACACTGAAGCTTTCTTT. Translation: CASSPGKNTEAFF.